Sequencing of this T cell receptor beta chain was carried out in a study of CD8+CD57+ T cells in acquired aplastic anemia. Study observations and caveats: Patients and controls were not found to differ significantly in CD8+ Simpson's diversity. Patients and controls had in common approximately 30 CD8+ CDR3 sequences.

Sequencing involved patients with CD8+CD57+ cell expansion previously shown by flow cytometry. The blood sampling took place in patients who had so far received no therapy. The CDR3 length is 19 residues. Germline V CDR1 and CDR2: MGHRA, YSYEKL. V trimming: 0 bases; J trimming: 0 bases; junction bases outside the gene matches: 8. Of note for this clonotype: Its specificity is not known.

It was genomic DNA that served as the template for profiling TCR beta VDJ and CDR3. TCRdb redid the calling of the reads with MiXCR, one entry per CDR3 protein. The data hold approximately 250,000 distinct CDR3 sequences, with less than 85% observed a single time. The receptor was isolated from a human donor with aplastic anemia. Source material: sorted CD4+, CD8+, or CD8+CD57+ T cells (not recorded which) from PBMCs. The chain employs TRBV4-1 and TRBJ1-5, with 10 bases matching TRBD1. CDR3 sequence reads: CASSQDPRQGASSNQPQHF. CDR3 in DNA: TGCGCCAGCAGCCAAGATCCGAGACAGGGGGCAAGTAGCAATCAGCCCCAGCATTTT.